One T cell receptor beta chain is described in this entry. Antigen specificity is unknown. immunoSEQ v3.0 was run at survey level. Sequenced by immunoSEQ multiplex PCR; TCRdb stores in-frame clones only, minus some. The data hold 20,000 to 25,000 clones, with approximately 80% observed a single time. This entry is derived from a study of long-term antiretroviral therapy in people with HIV. Study-level results: Diversity rose after ART but stayed below transplant donor controls. Among HIV repertoires, CDR3 length ranges were narrower than those of controls. Older ART regimens were possibly in use when the blood was collected between the mid-2000s and the late 2010s.

Post-ART PBMC samples numbered at least two per donor, and pre-ART ones at least one. The CDR3 spans 15 residues. Germline V gives CDR1 LNHNV, CDR2 YYDKDF (reference sequence). V was clipped by 5 bases and J by 2 bases, with 16 bases between them. The sequenced sample was unsorted PBMCs, obtained 0.5 years before starting antiretroviral therapy. The receptor's source is a man aged 35 to 55 with HIV. The chain has TRBV15 and TRBJ2-7, with D perhaps TRBD1 (5 bases). CDR3 amino acids: CATSQQGGYAYEQYF. CDR3 sequence (DNA): TGTGCCACCAGCCAGCAGGGTGGGTACGCCTACGAGCAGTACTTC.